The 6 T cell receptor beta chains reported below all come from one sample, sequenced in a study of human T cells and chemical hapten exposure. Time point here: patch test 3, about 24 weeks after DPC sensitization. Treatment reported: therapeutic diphenylcyclopropenone sensitization with weekly scalp DPC. TCRdb called the RACE reads again in MiXCR, with one record for every CDR3 protein. The repertoire holds 95,000 to 150,000 distinct CDR3 sequences, with around 11% as singletons. The sequences come from whole blood, collected in connection with sensitization to the hapten diphenylcyclopropenone (DPC). The source of these receptors is a woman aged 50 to 65 with alopecia areata. Some clones in this sample may be carry-over from other donors' samples.

The rearrangement uses TRBV6-2 or TRBV6-3 and TRBJ2-3, with D tentatively TRBD2 (5 bases). The V gene's germline CDR1 is MNHEY and CDR2 SVGEGT. The ends were cut back, 4 bases at V and 4 bases at J, with 18 bases in the middle. CDR3 size: 16 residues. In DNA, the CDR3 is TGTGCCAGCAGTTCCACCTCCCCCGGGATCCCAGATACGCAGTATTTT. It is translated as CASSSTSPGIPDTQYF.

The J gene is TRBJ2-1, the V gene TRBV21-1. TRBV21-1 is recorded as a pseudogene. The CDR3 contains 14 residues. CDR3: CASSKGSTYNEQFF. CDR3 bases: TGTGCCAGCAGCAAAGGGTCCACCTACAATGAGCAGTTCTTC.

A few counts support this clonotype. This chain uses TRBV29-1 with TRBJ1-2; no clear D gene. The CDR3 has 13 residues. Germline CDR1 reads SQVTM; CDR2 reads ANQGSEA. V dropped 7 bases and J dropped 2 bases, with 14 bases sitting between them. CDR3 amino acids: CSAREGSNYGYTF. The CDR3 nucleotides are TGCAGCGCCCGGGAAGGATCGAACTATGGCTACACCTTC.

The V and J genes are TRBV6-5 and TRBJ2-7; unclear D gene. The CDR3 loop spans 14 amino acids. The germline gives CDR1 MNHEY, CDR2 SVGAGI. Trimming stripped 0 bases from V and 7 bases from J, with 13 bases between. The CDR3 protein is CASSYSFRVQEQYF. CDR3 nucleotide sequence: TGTGCCAGCAGTTACTCGTTTAGGGTACAGGAGCAGTACTTC.

Remarks on this clonotype: A read error is possible here, since a much larger clone lies one base away. The V gene is TRBV7-2, the J gene TRBJ2-7; 10 bases are shared with TRBD1. CDR3 length: 14 residues. Germline V lookup: CDR1 SGHTA, CDR2 FQGNSA. The CDR3 nucleotides read TGTGCCGGCAGCCCGACAGGGGGCGCCTACGGGCAGTACTTC. Protein product: CAGSPTGGAYGQYF.

The J gene is TRBJ2-3, the V gene TRBV7-2; D ambiguous. CDR3 length equals 15 residues. Trimming took 5 bases from V and 0 from J, leaving 12 bases between them. Germline V lookup: CDR1 SGHTA, CDR2 FQGNSA. CDR3 nucleotides: TGTGCCAGCAGCAAAGACGGAACTAGCACAGATACGCAGTATTTT. Translated: CASSKDGTSTDTQYF. The whole variable domain, remainder taken from reference TRBV7-2 and TRBJ2-3, is GAGVSQSPSNKVTEKGKDVELRCDPISGHTALYWYRQSLGQGLEFLIYFQGNSAPDKSGLPSDRFSAERTGGSVSTLTIQRTQQEDSAVYLCASSKDGTSTDTQYFGPGTRLTVL.